This note documents a single TCR beta chain sequence. Its antigen is undetermined. Collection of lesional scalp punch biopsies and peripheral blood was performed in alopecia areata patients. CDR3 length: 14 residues. In germline, CDR1 is MNHEY, CDR2 SMNVEV (reference sequence). Trimming at V came to 3 bases and at J to 6 bases, leaving 3 bases not matched to a gene. This entry is derived from a study of CD8+ T cells in alopecia areata. Extracted from the samples, RNA was reverse transcribed into cDNA to serve as the sequencing template. Measured with immunoSEQ multiplex PCR; TCRdb has only the in-frame clones, and not every one. Of 60,000 to 65,000 clones detected, around 44% appear once; the ten largest clones hold roughly half. Findings and limits, study-wide: Possibly as an HLA-related effect, TCR sharing across patients appeared less clear than in mice. Scalp sequencing captures resident alphabeta T cells of normal skin too. Compared with normal scalp, lesional scalp had higher clonality and more expanded CD8+ clones.

This sequence was found in a human donor with alopecia areata. The J gene is TRBJ2-1, the V gene TRBV27; 9 nucleotides match TRBD1. The sequenced sample consisted of NKG2D-low CD8+ T cells sorted from blood. The CDR3 nucleotides read TGTGCCAGCAGTTTTAGGACAGGGGTCAATGAGCAGTTCTTC. It specifies CASSFRTGVNEQFF.